The clone carrying this TCR beta chain was seen a single time. The antigen is undetermined. Only in-frame clones appear in the TCRdb table, and some are missing; sequencing was by immunoSEQ multiplex PCR. The table has approximately 99,000 clones, just over 85% seen once. These data come from a study of radiotherapy plus CTLA-4 blockade in lung cancer. Regarding the study as a whole: Early blood T cell clone changes and increased post-radiation serum interferon-beta were reportedly the strongest response predictors.

Germline CDR1 and CDR2: MNHEY and SMNVEV (reference sequence). This CDR3 spans 17 amino acids. Trimming cost V 6 bases and J 1 base, with 21 bases left between them. Sequencing was performed on peripheral blood, taken from a patient treated with radiotherapy plus ipilimumab. The TCR comes from a human donor with non-small cell lung cancer that progressed on radiotherapy plus ipilimumab. The rearrangement joins TRBV27 to TRBJ2-5, with TRBD2 as a possible D gene (5 bases). The chain's CDR3 is CASRPFSTIHSQETQYF. CDR3 nucleotides: TGTGCCAGCAGACCATTCTCGACTATCCACTCCCAAGAGACCCAGTACTTC.